This T cell receptor beta chain was sequenced for a study of T cell responses to AZD1222 COVID-19 vaccine. Findings of the study overall: A rise in Spike-specific TCR breadth and depth followed two AZD1222 doses.

About this clone: No antigen is known for it.

Assay: immunoSEQ multiplex PCR; the TCRdb copy retains only in-frame clones and omits some. The repertoire holds roughly 200,000 clones, with around 94% as singletons. V shed 3 bases and J shed 2 bases, with 21 bases lying between them. This CDR3 is 18 amino acids long. CDR1 and CDR2 from the germline V gene are SGHRS and YFSETQ. This chain joins TRBV5-1 and TRBJ1-3, with D unclear. The sequence was obtained from an adult who received the MenACWY meningococcal vaccine as a control. Sample: peripheral blood, taken 28 days after the second dose of the MenACWY control vaccine. CDR3: CASSSGPFIPGTGNTIYF. In nucleotides, the CDR3 is TGCGCCAGCAGCTCCGGACCATTTATCCCGGGGACTGGAAACACCATATATTTT.